This TCR beta chain was observed in a study of vaccination effects on CD4 cells after COVID-19. Study-wide background: All participants had two doses of either the BNT162b2 or mRNA-1273 vaccine.

As concerns this clone: The antigen is unknown.

Before sequencing took place, the ViraFEST assay used viral peptide pools to expand antigen-specific CD4+ T cells. Culture proceeded for about ten days, and CD4+ T cells were then isolated. Among the vaccine recipients, none had a prior SARS-CoV-2 infection, and nucleocapsid antibodies were negative. Wells each received more than 1.5 million PBMC, cultured with approximately 10 IU/ml IL-2 and roughly 9.4 ug/ml peptides. Findings of the study overall: By a late point after vaccination, infection- and vaccine-induced clones had shrunk markedly through clonal contraction. Early timepoints after infection were absent, and convalescent patients were few in the study.

CDR3 length equals 15 residues. The V end lost 2 bases, the J end lost 1 base, and 11 bases lay between the germline ends. Germline values: CDR1 SGHTA, CDR2 FQGTGA. Assay used: immunoSEQ multiplex PCR; TCRdb lists only in-frame clones, some missing. The sample has about 41,000 clones; over 75% are singletons. The sequencing here drew on CD4+ T cells from PBMCs cultured with HCoV-NL63 spike peptides, taken before COVID-19 vaccination. The clonotype originates from a human donor who received a COVID-19 vaccine. The rearrangement uses TRBV7-3 and TRBJ1-1; D is ambiguous. The CDR3 is CASSLSGDPNTEAFF. Here the CDR3 DNA reads TGTGCCAGCAGCTTATCGGGAGACCCGAACACTGAAGCTTTCTTT.